The 23 T cell receptor beta chains listed next were all sequenced from one sample in a study of CD8 T cells in ankylosing spondylitis. TCRdb re-analysed the 5' RACE reads in MiXCR, keeping a single row per CDR3 protein. The table lists about 240,000 distinct CDR3 sequences, roughly 8.6% of them singletons, with approximately 6.2% in the top ten. The sample comprised blood, either unsorted or a sorted T cell fraction (not recorded which). These receptors all come from a male donor with ankylosing spondylitis or in good health (not recorded which).

This clonotype has only a few counts. This chain uses TRBV5-1 with TRBJ2-7; perhaps TRBD1 as D (6 bases). Deletions cut 0 bases from V and 0 bases from J, with 13 bases between. The CDR3 covers 16 residues. Germline loops: CDR1 SGHRS, CDR2 YFSETQ. CDR3 loop: CASSLERQVGSYEQYF. The CDR3 nucleotides are TGCGCCAGCAGCTTGGAAAGACAGGTGGGCTCCTACGAGCAGTACTTC.

This clonotype was recorded many times. The V gene is TRBV5-1, the J gene TRBJ2-2; 9 nucleotides agree with TRBD1. CDR1 and CDR2 (germline): SGHRS, YFSETQ. V lost 3 bases and J lost 4; bases outside the gene matches: 7. The CDR3 has 16 residues. As DNA, the CDR3 is TGCGCCAGCAGCTACAACAGGGGGCCGAGCACCGGGGAGCTGTTTTTT. This translates into CASSYNRGPSTGELFF.

This clonotype showed up many times. The rearrangement uses TRBV12-3 or TRBV12-4 and TRBJ2-4; TRBD2 might be the D (6 bases). Between the trimmed V and J ends, which lost 6 bases and 1 base, there was a span of 13 bases. CDR3 size: 15 residues. The CDR3 here is CASRASGGAKNIQYF. The DNA for the CDR3 is TGTGCCAGCAGGGCCAGCGGAGGGGCCAAAAACATTCAGTACTTC.

This clonotype was seen repeatedly, ten times or more. The chain uses TRBV29-1 and TRBJ2-3; D unclear. Germline CDR1 is SQVTM and CDR2 is ANQGSEA. V lost 1 base and J lost 8, with 10 bases in between. This CDR3 comprises 12 residues. The CDR3 sequence is CSVEVLTSTQYF. The CDR3 DNA reads as TGCAGCGTTGAAGTACTGACAAGTACGCAGTATTTT.

This clonotype was seen a few times. The CDR3 here is CASSQGLAGANTGELFF. CDR3 DNA: TGCGCCAGCAGCCAAGGACTAGCGGGAGCGAACACCGGGGAGCTGTTTTTT. The chain is built from TRBV4-3 and TRBJ2-2; the match to TRBD2 covers 12 bases. The germline V gene has CDR1 LGHNA and CDR2 YSLEER. CDR3 length: 17 residues. Trimming took 1 base from V and 0 from J; bases not matched to a gene: 0.

This clonotype was picked up a small number of times. This sequence joins TRBV30 and TRBJ1-2; 9 nucleotides match TRBD1. The germline CDR1 and CDR2 sequences are GTSNPN and SVGIG (reference sequence). V shed 5 bases, J shed 5 bases, and the junction held 6 bases outside the gene matches. The CDR3 sequence is 13 residues long. In nucleotides, the CDR3 is TGTGCCTGGGCAGAGGGACAGGGATATGGCTACACCTTC. This encodes CAWAEGQGYGYTF.

This clonotype showed up just a few times. The chain has TRBV2 and TRBJ2-2; 7 bases line up with TRBD1. CDR3 length: 14 amino acids. The trim removed 6 bases at V and 0 bases at J, leaving 1 base unmatched. Germline values: CDR1 SNHLY, CDR2 FYNNEI. The CDR3 DNA reads as TGTGCCAGCAGCGGGACAGCGAACACCGGGGAGCTGTTTTTT. It specifies CASSGTANTGELFF.

As regards this clonotype: A much bigger clone sits one base away, suggesting this may be a read error. The chain recombines TRBV3-1 with TRBJ1-2; D is undetermined. The CDR3 loop spans 13 amino acids. Trimming pared 4 bases from V and 7 bases from J, leaving 13 bases between. CDR1 LGHDT and CDR2 YNNKEL come from the germline V gene (reference sequence). CDR3 sequence reads: CASSLEQGFGYTF. The CDR3, as DNA: TGTGCCAGCAGCCTGGAACAAGGATTTGGCTACACCTTC. The full variable domain, completed using reference TRBV3-1 and TRBJ1-2, is DTAVSQTPKYLVTQMGNDKSIKCEQNLGHDTMYWYKQDSKKFLKIMFSYNNKELIINETVPNRFSPKSPDKAHLNLHINSLELGDSAVYFCASSLEQGFGYTFGSGTRLTVV.

The chain carries TRBV3-1 and TRBJ2-5; TRBD2 agrees at 13 bases. This CDR3 spans 14 amino acids. Trimming at V came to 10 bases and at J to 2 bases, leaving 4 bases not matched to a gene. Germline V gives CDR1 LGHDT, CDR2 YNNKEL (reference sequence). The CDR3 loop reads CATGLAGAQETQYF. CDR3 DNA sequence: TGTGCCACCGGACTAGCGGGGGCTCAAGAGACCCAGTACTTC.

This clonotype has ten or more counts. CDR3 sequence: CATFSGGLLNEQFF. CDR3 nucleotides: TGTGCCACCTTCTCCGGGGGGCTTCTCAATGAGCAGTTCTTC. The gene calls are TRBV10-3 and TRBJ2-1, with D possibly being TRBD2 (7 bases). The CDR3 is made up of 14 amino acids. Trimming removed 10 bases at V and 6 bases at J, with 19 bases between. Germline CDR1 reads ENHRY; CDR2 reads SYGVKD.

The rearrangement joins TRBV20-1 to TRBJ2-5, with D unclear. Trimming stripped 6 bases from V and 1 base from J, with 15 bases between. This CDR3 has 14 residues. The germline V gene has CDR1 DFQATT and CDR2 SNEGSKA (reference sequence). The DNA of the CDR3 is TGCAGTGCCGCACGAGGAGAACTCCAAGAGACCCAGTACTTC. This codes for CSAARGELQETQYF.

There are many counts of this clonotype. The gene calls are TRBV9 and TRBJ2-7; the match to TRBD1 covers 9 bases. This CDR3 is 16 amino acids long. Germline trimming cut 3 bases from V and 3 bases from J; bases unmatched to any gene: 10. Germline V gives CDR1 SGDLS, CDR2 YYNGEE. The CDR3 reads CASSALPGQGFYEQYF. The CDR3 DNA is TGTGCCAGCAGCGCCTTACCTGGACAGGGGTTCTACGAGCAGTACTTC.

This clonotype was detected ten times or more. This chain joins TRBV5-1 and TRBJ1-1, with D perhaps matching TRBD1 (6 bases). In germline, CDR1 is SGHRS, CDR2 YFSETQ. V was trimmed by 4 bases and J by 5 bases, leaving 18 bases between them. The CDR3 consists of 15 residues. Written as DNA, the CDR3 is TGCGCCAGCAGCATCGGGGACACGCGAGAGACTGAAGCTTTCTTT. It translates to CASSIGDTRETEAFF. Full variable domain (missing parts from reference TRBV5-1 and TRBJ1-1): KAGVTQTPRYLIKTRGQQVTLSCSPISGHRSVSWYQQTPGQGLQFLFEYFSETQRNKGNFPGRFSGRQFSNSRSEMNVSTLELGDSALYLCASSIGDTRETEAFFGQGTRLTVV.

This clonotype came up many times. V and J are TRBV7-6 and TRBJ2-3; D may be TRBD1 (6 bases). This CDR3 has 15 amino acids. CDR1 SGHVS and CDR2 FNYEAQ come from the germline V gene. V was cut by 1 base and J by 4 bases, with 12 bases left in between. In DNA form, the CDR3 reads TGTGCCAGCAGCTTAGGCGGGCCAGGGGCAGATACGCAGTATTTT. It translates to CASSLGGPGADTQYF.

This clonotype was observed a few times. The chain links TRBV9 to TRBJ2-7; 9 nucleotides agree with TRBD1. Germline values: CDR1 SGDLS, CDR2 YYNGEE. Trimming at V came to 4 bases and at J to 0 bases, leaving 8 bases not matched to a gene. The CDR3 extends over 16 amino acids. As DNA, the CDR3 is TGTGCCAGCAGCTCCCGGACAGGGGACGGCTCCTACGAGCAGTACTTC. Translated: CASSSRTGDGSYEQYF.

Ten or more counts support this clonotype. This chain joins TRBV29-1 and TRBJ2-7, with 9 bases matching TRBD1. Per germline, CDR1 SQVTM and CDR2 ANQGSEA. V lost 3 bases and J lost 0; bases outside the gene matches: 6. The CDR3 contains 15 residues. The CDR3 coding sequence is TGCAGCGTTGAGACAGGGGGTCCCCTCTCCTACGAGCAGTACTTC. This gives the protein CSVETGGPLSYEQYF.

This clonotype occurred many times. V and J are TRBV6-2 or TRBV6-3 and TRBJ2-2; D perhaps matches TRBD2 (6 bases). CDR3 length: 14 residues. CDR1 and CDR2 from the germline V gene are MNHEY and SVGEGT. With 6 bases removed from V and 2 bases from J, the gap between germline ends came to 10 bases. In DNA form, the CDR3 reads TGTGCCAGCAGCTCAGGACTAAACACCGGGGAGCTGTTTTTT. Amino acid sequence: CASSSGLNTGELFF.

This clonotype appeared a few times. This chain joins TRBV20-1 and TRBJ1-5; the D gene is possibly TRBD1 (6 bases). Germline V gives CDR1 DFQATT, CDR2 SNEGSKA (reference sequence). The CDR3 consists of 14 residues. V lost 7 bases to trimming and J lost 0 bases, with 13 bases between them. CDR3 loop: CSVGTPYSNQPQHF. In DNA, the CDR3 is TGCAGTGTGGGGACACCGTATAGCAATCAGCCCCAGCATTTT.

V gene TRBV6-1 combines with J gene TRBJ2-2, with a tentative D call TRBD1 (7 bases). This CDR3 has 14 residues. V was clipped by 6 bases and J by 6 bases, with 14 bases between them. The germline CDR1 and CDR2 sequences are MNHNS and SASEGT. CDR3 loop: CASRADREAGELFF. CDR3 DNA: TGTGCCAGCAGGGCCGACAGGGAGGCCGGGGAGCTGTTTTTT.

This clonotype has ten or more counts. The V gene is TRBV4-1, the J gene TRBJ2-7; possibly TRBD1 for D (5 bases). The length of the CDR3 is 14 residues. Trimming took off 0 bases at V and 6 bases at J, with 12 bases between the two ends. CDR1 is MGHRA and CDR2 is YSYEKL in the germline V gene. CDR3 amino acids: CASSQDGQGSEQYF. In DNA form, the CDR3 reads TGCGCCAGCAGCCAAGATGGGCAGGGAAGCGAGCAGTACTTC.

V gene TRBV5-4 combines with J gene TRBJ2-1; a possible D gene is TRBD2 (6 bases). Trimming left V 0 bases short and J 7 bases short, with 17 bases between. The germline gives CDR1 SGHNT, CDR2 YYREEE (reference sequence). This CDR3 comprises 16 residues. Written as DNA, the CDR3 is TGTGCCAGCAGCTTGGATGGCGGGATAGTCTTTAATGAGCAGTTCTTC. Encoded protein: CASSLDGGIVFNEQFF.

This clonotype has just a few counts. Possible read error: a much larger clone is one base away. In this CDR3 the conserved last residue, phenylalanine or tryptophan, is missing, so a read error is likely. CDR3 region: CASSSSARMGGGYTL. CDR3 nucleotides: TGTGCCAGCTCTTCCTCTGCCAGGATGGGTGGAGGCTACACCTTA. The J gene is TRBJ1-2, the V gene TRBV12-3 or TRBV12-4; D gene ambiguous. V was clipped by 8 bases and J by 8 bases, with 24 bases between them. The length of the CDR3 is 15 residues.

This clonotype was detected only a few times. As DNA, the CDR3 is TGTGCCAGCAGCCTCAGGGTTACAGGTGAGCAGTTCTTC. Translation gives CASSLRVTGEQFF. The chain employs TRBV12-3 or TRBV12-4 and TRBJ2-1; TRBD1 is a possible D gene (5 bases). The CDR3 length is 13 residues. V lost 6 bases to trimming and J lost 9 bases, with 15 bases between them.